The 2 T cell receptor beta chains below come from one sample, sequenced in a study of cytomegalovirus exposure and HLA in healthy donors. PCR primers comprised 60 Vbeta and 13 Jbeta primers. Produced via immunoSEQ multiplex PCR; TCRdb's table is partial and in-frame only. The sample gives fewer than 200,000 clones, 80% to 90% of which show up once; about 0.8% is in the top ten. Sequencing input: PBMCs. These receptors were taken from a woman between 18 and 29 years old in good health and CMV-seronegative.

CDR3 loop: CASSDPNRGKNTEAFF. The CDR3 nucleotides are TGTGCCAGCAGCGACCCCAACAGGGGGAAGAACACTGAAGCTTTCTTT. This chain connects TRBV2 to TRBJ1-1; 8 nucleotides align to TRBD1. The V gene's germline CDR1 is SNHLY and CDR2 FYNNEI. CDR3 length: 16 amino acids. V shed 6 bases, J shed 1 base, and the junction held 10 bases outside the gene matches.

The chain has TRBV29-1 and TRBJ1-2, with 8 bases aligning to TRBD1. There are 14 residues in the CDR3. The V gene end was trimmed by 4 bases and the J gene end by 3 bases; junction bases not matched to a gene: 7. CDR1 and CDR2 from the germline V gene are SQVTM and ANQGSEA. The CDR3 sequence is CSVVRTGTDYGYTF. CDR3 nucleotide sequence: TGCAGCGTTGTCCGGACAGGGACGGACTATGGCTACACCTTC.